The sequence of this T cell receptor beta chain was determined in a study of blood T cell repertoires in COVID-19. Looking at the study overall: Spain, Italy and the United States supplied samples that represented acute and convalescent COVID-19. Sources were T cells, B-cell-depleted T cells, or PBMCs; the material itself was cDNA or gDNA.

Germline-derived CDR1 and CDR2 are GTSNPN and SVGIG (reference sequence). V lost 0 bases, J lost 2 bases, and 14 bases lay in between. The CDR3 covers 15 residues. Authors' methods: Reference gene primer amplification yielded estimated nucleated cell counts. Assay: immunoSEQ multiplex PCR; the TCRdb copy retains only in-frame clones and omits some. For V, J and clone size, that table is used; D and trimming come from the DNA. Seen here are approximately 290,000 clones, 65% to 85% observed once, and the top ten hold around 14%. The J gene is TRBJ2-7, the V gene TRBV30, with D perhaps matching TRBD1 (6 bases). The TCR originated in a person between 65 and 79 years old with COVID-19, enrolled during active disease. Sample: peripheral blood. The CDR3 DNA sequence: TGTGCCTGGAGTGTTGGGGGACATAAAACCTACGAGCAGTACTTC. Translated: CAWSVGGHKTYEQYF.